This T cell receptor beta chain was sequenced in a study of identical twins (TCRdb year 2016). At the level of the whole study: TCR alpha and beta repertoires from monozygotic twins, unrelated adults of various ages and cord blood were deep-sequenced to test whether fetal clonotypes persist. To rule out contamination, replicate twin experiments were performed at different times with different library preparation protocols. The paper's findings and limits, for the study overall: Because the same donors could not be followed over many years, the conclusions relied on cross-sectional statistical analysis. Zero-insertion analyses could be partly confounded by invariant T cells such as MAIT and iNKT, though diverse VJ usage argued against such confounding for most clonotypes. Out-of-frame TCR alpha sequences shared between twins showed an excess of low generation-probability sequences compared with coincidental sharing between unrelated individuals. Abundant cord blood beta clonotypes carried fewer insertions; young adult naive repertoires showed a weaker similar trend, while memory repertoires showed none. Excess twin sharing in beta out-of-frame sequences was weaker because fewer shared sequences lowered the signal-to-noise ratio. Out-of-frame TCR alpha sharing in monozygotic twins was systematically underestimated by recombination models, whereas sharing between unrelated individuals was in agreement with the recombination models.

About this clonotype: Which antigen it targets is not known. One end of the junction fails to match germline, which may point to a read error.

The CDR3 runs 13 amino acids, cysteine and phenylalanine included. The CDR3 DNA has 39 bases and is translated from base 1. The germline V gene provides CDR1 SNHLY and CDR2 FYNNEI. Only healthy Caucasian donors were included. The twin cohort consisted of three pairs of female monozygotic twins, all aged about 18 to 30 years. The RNA used for TCR libraries was isolated from peripheral blood mononuclear cells. The receptor library was made with 5' RACE. Instrument used: Illumina HiSeq 2000. A universal primer binding site was added through template switching, and the final cDNA carried a unique molecular identifier so that TCR cDNA molecules could be counted accurately. Specific primers in the conserved constant-segment region were used to synthesize first-strand cDNA for the TCR alpha and beta chains. To control for contamination, every cDNA library was double barcoded, receiving both a SMART-Mk sample barcode and Illumina barcodes. Two successive PCR steps introduced TruSeq adapter sequences along with Illumina sample barcodes. Sequencing of the TCR alpha and beta cDNA libraries was done on the Illumina HiSeq platform using custom primers. As for the authors' bioinformatics: Raw reads were processed with MiGEC to extract unique molecular identifiers, and MiXCR was used to determine CDR3 positions. For each individual, recombination models were inferred using an EM algorithm with the repgenHMM and IGoR tools. Shared clonotypes were analyzed with the tcR package in R, and sharing was normalized by the product of cloneset sizes. To study raw recombination free of thymic and clonal selection effects, out-of-frame nonproductive sequences were analyzed. In-frame beta chains were kept once TCRdb had trimmed the public reads at Q25 with fastp and called clones with MiXCR. Identical CDR3 protein sequences are pooled into one entry, listed with their most common genes and DNA. The authors' filters were not applied to this entry. The sample records around 960,000 distinct CDR3 sequences, roughly an eighth of which are singletons. The ten largest account for under 2% of the sample.

These records were also assigned to another study, of yellow fever vaccine responses in identical twins. Drawing on the second study: The authors reported that the T cell response to vaccination in identical twins appeared partly convergent and partly personalized. Focusing on identical twins, the study followed the T cell clones that responded to the vaccine, and did so with precision.

Recombination connected TRBV2 to TRBJ2-7; no D gene call is confident. The specimen sequenced was PBMCs. This clonotype was obtained from a woman between 18 and 30 years old in good health. The DNA reads as follows: TGTACCAGCAGCGTAGTTGGTGCCTACGAGCAGTACTTC. This translates into CTSSVVGAYEQYF.